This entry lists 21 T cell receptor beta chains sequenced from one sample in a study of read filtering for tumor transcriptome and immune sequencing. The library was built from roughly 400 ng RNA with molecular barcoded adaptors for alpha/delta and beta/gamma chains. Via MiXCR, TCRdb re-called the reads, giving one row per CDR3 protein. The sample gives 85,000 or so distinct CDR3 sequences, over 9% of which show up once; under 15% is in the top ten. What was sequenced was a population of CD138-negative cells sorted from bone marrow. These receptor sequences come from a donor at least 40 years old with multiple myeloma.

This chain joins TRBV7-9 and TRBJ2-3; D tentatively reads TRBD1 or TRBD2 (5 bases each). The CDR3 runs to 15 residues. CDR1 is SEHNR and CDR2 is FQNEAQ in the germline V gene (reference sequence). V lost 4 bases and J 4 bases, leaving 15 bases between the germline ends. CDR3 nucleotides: TGTGCCAGCAGCTCAAATAGAGGGGTTGCAGATACGCAGTATTTT. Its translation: CASSSNRGVADTQYF.

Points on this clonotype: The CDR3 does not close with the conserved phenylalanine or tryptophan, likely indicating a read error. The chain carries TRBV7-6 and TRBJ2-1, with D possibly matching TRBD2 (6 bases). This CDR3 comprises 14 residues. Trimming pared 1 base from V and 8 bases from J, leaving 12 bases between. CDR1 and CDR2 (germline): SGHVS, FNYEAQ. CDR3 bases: TGTGCCAGCAGCTTAGGGACTACTGGTGATGAGCAGTTCCTC. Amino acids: CASSLGTTGDEQFL.

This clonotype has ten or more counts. CDR3 amino acids: CASSLLAGGEGTQYF. CDR3 DNA sequence: TGTGCCAGCAGCTTGTTAGCGGGAGGGGAAGGGACCCAGTACTTC. The J gene is TRBJ2-5, the V gene TRBV7-8; 11 positions agree with TRBD2. Germline trimming cut 3 bases from V and 7 bases from J; bases unmatched to any gene: 7. The germline gives CDR1 SGHVS, CDR2 FQNEAQ. The CDR3 runs 15 residues.

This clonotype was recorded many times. CDR3 bases: TGTGCCAGCAGTTACTCGTTTTCCGGCCGGGCCACTGAAGCTTTCTTT. Protein product: CASSYSFSGRATEAFF. The chain joins TRBV6-2 or TRBV6-3 to TRBJ1-1; no firm D call. The V gene lost 0 bases and the J gene lost 4 bases, with 15 bases spanning the gap. This CDR3 is built from 16 residues. Germline assignment: CDR1 MNHEY and CDR2 SVGEGT.

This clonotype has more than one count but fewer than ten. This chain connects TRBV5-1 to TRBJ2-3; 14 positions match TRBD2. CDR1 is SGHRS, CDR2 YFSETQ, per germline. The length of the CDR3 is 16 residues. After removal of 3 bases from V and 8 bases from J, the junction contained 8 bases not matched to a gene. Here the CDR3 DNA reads TGCGCCAGCAGCTCGGCGGGACTAGCGGGAGTGGGTACGCAGTATTTT. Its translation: CASSSAGLAGVGTQYF.

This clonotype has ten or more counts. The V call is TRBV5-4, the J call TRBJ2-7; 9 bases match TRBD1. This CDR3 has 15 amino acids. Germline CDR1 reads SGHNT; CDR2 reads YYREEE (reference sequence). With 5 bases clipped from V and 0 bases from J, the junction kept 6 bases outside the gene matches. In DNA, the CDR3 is TGTGCCAGCAGAGGGGACAGGGTGAGCTCCTACGAGCAGTACTTC. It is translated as CASRGDRVSSYEQYF.

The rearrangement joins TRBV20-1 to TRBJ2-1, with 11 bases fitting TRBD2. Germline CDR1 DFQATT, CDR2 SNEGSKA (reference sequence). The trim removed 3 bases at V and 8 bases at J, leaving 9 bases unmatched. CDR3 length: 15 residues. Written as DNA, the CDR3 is TGCAGTGCTAGCCATGTCTCACTAGCGGGAGATGAGCAGTTCTTC. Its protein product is CSASHVSLAGDEQFF.

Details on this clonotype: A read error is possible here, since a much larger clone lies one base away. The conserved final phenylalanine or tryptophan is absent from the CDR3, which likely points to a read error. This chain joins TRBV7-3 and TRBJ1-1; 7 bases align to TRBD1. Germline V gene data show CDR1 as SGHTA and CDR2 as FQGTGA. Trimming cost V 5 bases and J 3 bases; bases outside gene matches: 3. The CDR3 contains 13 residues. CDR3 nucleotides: TGTGCCAGCAGCCCGGGACAGCACACTGAAGCTTTCCTT. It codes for CASSPGQHTEAFL.

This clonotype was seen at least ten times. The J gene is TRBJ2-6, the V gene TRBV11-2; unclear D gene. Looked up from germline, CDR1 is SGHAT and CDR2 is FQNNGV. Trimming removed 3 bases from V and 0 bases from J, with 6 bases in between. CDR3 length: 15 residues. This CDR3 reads CASSFTNSGANVLTF. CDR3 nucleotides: TGTGCCAGCAGCTTCACGAACTCTGGGGCCAACGTCCTGACTTTC.

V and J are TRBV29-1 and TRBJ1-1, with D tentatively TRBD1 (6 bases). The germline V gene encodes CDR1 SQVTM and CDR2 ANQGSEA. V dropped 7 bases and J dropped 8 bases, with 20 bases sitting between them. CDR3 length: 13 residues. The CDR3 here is CSGGRGGRSEAFF. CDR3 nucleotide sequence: TGCAGCGGTGGGAGAGGGGGACGGTCAGAAGCTTTCTTT. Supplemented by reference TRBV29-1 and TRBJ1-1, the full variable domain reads SAVISQKPSRDICQRGTSLTIQCQVDSQVTMMFWYRQQPGQSLTLIATANQGSEATYESGFVIDKFPISRPNLTFSTLTVSNMSPEDSSIYLCSGGRGGRSEAFFGQGTRLTVV.

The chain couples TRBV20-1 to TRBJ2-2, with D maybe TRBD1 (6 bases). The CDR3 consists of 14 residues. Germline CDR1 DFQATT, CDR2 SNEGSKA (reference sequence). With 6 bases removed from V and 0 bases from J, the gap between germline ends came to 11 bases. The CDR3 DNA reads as TGCAGTGCGCTGGGGACAACGAACACCGGGGAGCTGTTTTTT. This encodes CSALGTTNTGELFF.

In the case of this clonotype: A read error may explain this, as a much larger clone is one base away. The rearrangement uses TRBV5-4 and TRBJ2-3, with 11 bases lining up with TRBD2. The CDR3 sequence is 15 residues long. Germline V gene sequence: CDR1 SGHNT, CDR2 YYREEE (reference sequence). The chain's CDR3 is CASSATSGVTNTQYF. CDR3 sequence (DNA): TGTGCCAGCAGCGCGACTAGCGGGGTCACAAATACGCAGTATTTT.

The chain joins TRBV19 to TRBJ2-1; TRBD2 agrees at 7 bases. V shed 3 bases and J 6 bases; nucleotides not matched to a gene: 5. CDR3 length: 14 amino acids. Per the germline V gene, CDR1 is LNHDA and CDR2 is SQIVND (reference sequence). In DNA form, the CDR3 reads TGTGCCAGTAGTATTTTGACTAGCAGCAATGAGCAGTTCTTC. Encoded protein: CASSILTSSNEQFF.

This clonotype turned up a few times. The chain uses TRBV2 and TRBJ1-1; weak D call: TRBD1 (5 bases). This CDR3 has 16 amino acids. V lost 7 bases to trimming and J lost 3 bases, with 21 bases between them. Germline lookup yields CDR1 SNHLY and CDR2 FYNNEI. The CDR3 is CASTDHRAGRDTEAFF. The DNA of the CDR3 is TGTGCCAGCACCGATCATCGGGCAGGGCGGGACACTGAAGCTTTCTTT.

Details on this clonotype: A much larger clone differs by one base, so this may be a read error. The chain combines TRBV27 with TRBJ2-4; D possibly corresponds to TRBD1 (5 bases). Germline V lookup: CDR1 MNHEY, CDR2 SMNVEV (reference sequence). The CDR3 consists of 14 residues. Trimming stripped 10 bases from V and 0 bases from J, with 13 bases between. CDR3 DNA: TGTGCCAACAGGATGAACCTAGCCAAAAACATTCAGTACTTC. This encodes CANRMNLAKNIQYF.

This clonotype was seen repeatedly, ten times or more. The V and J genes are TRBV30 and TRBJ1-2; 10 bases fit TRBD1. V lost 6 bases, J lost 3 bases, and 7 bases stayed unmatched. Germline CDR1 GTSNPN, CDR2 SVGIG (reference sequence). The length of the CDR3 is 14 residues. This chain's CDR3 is CACKWDRGHYGYTF. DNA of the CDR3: TGTGCCTGCAAATGGGACAGGGGACACTATGGCTACACCTTC.

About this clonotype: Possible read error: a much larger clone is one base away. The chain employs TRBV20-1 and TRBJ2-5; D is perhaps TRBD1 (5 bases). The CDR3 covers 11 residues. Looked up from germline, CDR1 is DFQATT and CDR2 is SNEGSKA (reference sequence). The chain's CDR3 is CSAKGQETPYF. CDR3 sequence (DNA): TGCAGTGCTAAGGGGCAAGAGACCCCGTACTTC.

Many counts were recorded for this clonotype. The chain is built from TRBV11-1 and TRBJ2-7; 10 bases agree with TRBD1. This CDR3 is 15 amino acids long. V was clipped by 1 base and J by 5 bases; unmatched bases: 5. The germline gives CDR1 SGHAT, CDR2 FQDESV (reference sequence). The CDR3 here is CASSLGQGAFHEQYF. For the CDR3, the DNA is TGTGCCAGCAGCTTAGGACAGGGGGCGTTCCACGAGCAGTACTTC.

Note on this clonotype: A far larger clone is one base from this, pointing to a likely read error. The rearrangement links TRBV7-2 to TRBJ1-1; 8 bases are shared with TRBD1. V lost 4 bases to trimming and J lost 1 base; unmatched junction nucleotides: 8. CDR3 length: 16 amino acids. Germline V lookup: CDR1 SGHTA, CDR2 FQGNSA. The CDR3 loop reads CASSSGQGRWNTEAFF. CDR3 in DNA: TGTGCCAGCAGCTCAGGACAGGGTAGGTGGAACACTGAAGCTTTCTTT.

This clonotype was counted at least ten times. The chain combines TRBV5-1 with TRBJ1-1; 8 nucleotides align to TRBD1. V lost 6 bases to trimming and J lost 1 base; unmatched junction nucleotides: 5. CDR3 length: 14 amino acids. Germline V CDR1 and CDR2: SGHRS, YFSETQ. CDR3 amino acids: CASNRDRSNTEAFF. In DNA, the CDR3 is TGCGCCAGCAACCGGGACAGGTCGAACACTGAAGCTTTCTTT. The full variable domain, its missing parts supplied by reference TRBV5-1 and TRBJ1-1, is KAGVTQTPRYLIKTRGQQVTLSCSPISGHRSVSWYQQTPGQGLQFLFEYFSETQRNKGNFPGRFSGRQFSNSRSEMNVSTLELGDSALYLCASNRDRSNTEAFFGQGTRLTVV.

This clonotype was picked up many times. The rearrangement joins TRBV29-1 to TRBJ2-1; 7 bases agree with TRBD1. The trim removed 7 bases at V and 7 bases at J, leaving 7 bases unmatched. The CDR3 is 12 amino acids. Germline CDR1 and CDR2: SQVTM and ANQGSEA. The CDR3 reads CSGWDSQNEQFF. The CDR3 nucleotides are TGCAGCGGATGGGACAGTCAGAATGAGCAGTTCTTC.